This is a list of T cell receptor beta chains from one sample in a study of T cell responses to AZD1222 COVID-19 vaccine. Sequencing used immunoSEQ multiplex PCR; TCRdb keeps in-frame clones, though not all of them. This table has around 130,000 clones, 70% to 90% appearing once. The input for sequencing was peripheral blood, taken 28 days after the second AZD1222 dose. These receptors all stem from an adult who received the AZD1222 COVID-19 vaccine. The CDR3 runs from the conserved cysteine through the conserved F or W. Each record gives: D gene, clone size, V gene, J gene, CDR3 DNA, CDR3 protein. A D gene is named only where the DNA matches it firmly. Rows give clone size only sometimes, using once, few, many, or a class for an expanded clone.

-	-	TRBV6-1	TRBJ1-6	TGTGCCAGCAGTGAAGTGAAAGGTTCACCCCTCCACTTT	CASSEVKGSPLHF
-	-	TRBV18	TRBJ1-1	TGTGCCAGCTCCCACAAATCCAACAAGAACACTGAAGCTTTCTTT	CASSHKSNKNTEAFF
TRBD1	-	TRBV7-6	TRBJ2-1	TGTGCCAGCAGCTTAGTGGGACAGGGAGACAATGAGCAGTTCTTC	CASSLVGQGDNEQFF
TRBD1	-	TRBV5-1	TRBJ1-6	TGCGCCAGCAGCCCGACAGGGTTCTCCTATAATTCACCCCTCCACTTT	CASSPTGFSYNSPLHF
-	-	TRBV5-1	TRBJ2-1	TGCGCCAGCAGCTTTTATGGCGGGAATGAGCAGTTCTTC	CASSFYGGNEQFF
-	once	TRBV7-3	TRBJ1-1	TGTGCCAGCAGCTTAACCCCTAGCCGTCTTGGGAACACTGAAGCTTTCTTT	CASSLTPSRLGNTEAFF
-	-	TRBV11-2	TRBJ1-1	TGTGCCAGCAGCTACGCAGGGGAAGCTGAAGCTTTCTTT	CASSYAGEAEAFF
TRBD1	-	TRBV6-5	TRBJ1-2	TGTGCCAGCAGCCCAGATCAGGGGGCGCGGGGCTACACCTTC	CASSPDQGARGYTF
-	-	TRBV6-6	TRBJ1-1	TGTGCCAGCAGTTGGGGCGGGAGCATGAACACTGAAGCTTTCTTT	CASSWGGSMNTEAFF
TRBD1	-	TRBV7-8	TRBJ2-1	TGTGCCAGCAGCGAAATGACAGGGGACAAACTCTACAATGAGCAGTTCTTC	CASSEMTGDKLYNEQFF
-	-	TRBV29-1	TRBJ2-7	TGCAGCGTTGCGACGGATTACGAGCAGTACTTC	CSVATDYEQYF
-	-	TRBV3-1/TRBV3-2	TRBJ1-1	TGTGCCAGCAGCTTTAGGGGTCGGGACACTGAAGCTTTCTTT	CASSFRGRDTEAFF
TRBD1	-	TRBV19	TRBJ1-1	TGTGCCAGTAGTATAGGAGCGAACAGGGGACAAGCTTTCTTT	CASSIGANRGQAFF
TRBD1	-	TRBV7-9	TRBJ2-2	TGTGCCAGCAAGGAGACAGGGTATACCGGGGAGCTGTTTTTT	CASKETGYTGELFF
-	-	TRBV5-1	TRBJ2-3	TGCGCCAGCAGCCCCCCTAGGGCGGAAAGCACAGATACGCAGTATTTT	CASSPPRAESTDTQYF
-	-	TRBV9	TRBJ1-3	TGTGCCAGCAGCGAGGGAAGCTCTGGAAACACCATATATTTT	CASSEGSSGNTIYF
-	-	TRBV5-6	TRBJ1-5	TGTGCCAGCAGCTTGCAGGGTGATCAGCCCCAGCATTTT	CASSLQGDQPQHF
-	-	TRBV6-5	TRBJ2-5	TGTGCCAGCAAGAATCAGGGCAACCAAGAGACCCAGTACTTC	CASKNQGNQETQYF
-	-	TRBV7-2	TRBJ1-5	TGTGCCAGCAGCTTAGATTGGCAGCCCCAGCATTTT	CASSLDWQPQHF
TRBD1	-	TRBV19	TRBJ2-2	TGTGCCAGTAGTGGGACAGGGGGCACCGGGGAGCTGTTTTTT	CASSGTGGTGELFF
-	-	TRBV6-5	TRBJ2-2	TGTGCCAGCAGTCCGGGGGCCACCGGGGAGCTGTTTTTT	CASSPGATGELFF
-	-	TRBV5-6	TRBJ2-7	TGTGCCAGCAGCTTCTGGGACCCCTACGAGCAGTACTTC	CASSFWDPYEQYF
TRBD1	-	TRBV30	TRBJ1-5	TGTGCCTGGAGCCCCGACAGGGATCAGCCCCAGCATTTT	CAWSPDRDQPQHF
-	-	TRBV18	TRBJ2-5	TGTGCCAGCTCACCACCAGTACAAGAGACCCAGTACTTC	CASSPPVQETQYF
TRBD1	-	TRBV30	TRBJ1-1	TGTGCCTGGGCAAAAACAGGGGGGACTGAAGCTTTCTTT	CAWAKTGGTEAFF
-	-	TRBV7-2	TRBJ1-4	TGTGCCAGCAGCTTTAGCGGCAGGGCGGGTGAAAAACTGTTTTTT	CASSFSGRAGEKLFF
TRBD2	-	TRBV7-8	TRBJ2-5	TGTGCCAGCAGCTTGGGGACTAGCTCCTCGGGGGAGACCCAGTACTTC	CASSLGTSSSGETQYF
-	once	TRBV12-3/TRBV12-4	TRBJ1-5	TGTGCCAGCAGTGGGGTAGGCAATCAGCCCCAGCATTTT	CASSGVGNQPQHF
-	-	TRBV29-1	TRBJ1-1	TGCAGCGTTGAAGGATTTGTGGCGGGTGAAGCTTTCTTT	CSVEGFVAGEAFF
-	-	TRBV6-5	TRBJ2-1	TGTGCCAGCAGCCTCGACAGCTACAATGAGCAGTTCTTC	CASSLDSYNEQFF
TRBD1	-	TRBV29-1	TRBJ1-1	TGCAGCGTTCACGGGACAGGGGGGAGGAACACTGAAGCTTTCTTT	CSVHGTGGRNTEAFF
-	-	TRBV20-1	TRBJ1-2	TGCAGTGCTAGTTACCCAGACTCCGGTCATTATGGCTACACCTTC	CSASYPDSGHYGYTF
-	-	TRBV10-2	TRBJ2-3	TGCGCCAGCATAGGGCGGCTTGGAGGTACGCAGTATTTT	CASIGRLGGTQYF
-	-	TRBV18	TRBJ2-3	TGTGCCAGCTCACCATCGGCAGGAAACACAGATACGCAGTATTTT	CASSPSAGNTDTQYF
TRBD1	-	TRBV19	TRBJ1-1	TGTGCCAGTAGTGTCTACCGGGACACCCCAGGGGGAGCTTTCTTT	CASSVYRDTPGGAFF
TRBD1	-	TRBV15	TRBJ2-1	TGTGCCACCAGCAGAGATCGAGGGACAGGGAGATCCTACAATGAGCAGTTCTTC	CATSRDRGTGRSYNEQFF
-	-	TRBV6-5	TRBJ1-1	TGTGCCAGCAGGTCCGGGACATTGAACACTGAAGCTTTCTTT	CASRSGTLNTEAFF
TRBD1	-	TRBV6-5	TRBJ1-1	TGTGCCAGCAGTACACGACAGGGGCTGGCTGAAGCTTTCTTT	CASSTRQGLAEAFF
-	-	TRBV9	TRBJ2-3	TGTGCCAGCAGCGGAGGATACACAGATACGCAGTATTTT	CASSGGYTDTQYF
-	-	TRBV30	TRBJ2-7	TGTGCCTGGGGGCGACAGGACTACGAGCAGTACTTC	CAWGRQDYEQYF
-	-	TRBV2	TRBJ1-4	TGTGCCAGCAGTGACGTGGGGACGGCCCGGGAAAAACTGTTTTTT	CASSDVGTAREKLFF
TRBD1	-	TRBV6-6	TRBJ2-7	TGTGCCAGCAGTTACCCGACAGGGGGCAGCCCCTACGAGCAGTACTTC	CASSYPTGGSPYEQYF
-	-	TRBV4-2	TRBJ1-4	TGTGCCAGCAGCCAAGATTTGGCGGTAAATGAAAAACTGTTTTTT	CASSQDLAVNEKLFF
-	-	TRBV5-1	TRBJ1-1	TGCGCCAGCAGCTTGGGTCCCAGTCCCACTGAAGCTTTCTTT	CASSLGPSPTEAFF
-	-	TRBV13	TRBJ2-7	TGTGCCAGCAGCTCGTTCTACGAGCAGTACTTC	CASSSFYEQYF
-	-	TRBV19	TRBJ1-4	TGTGCCAGTATCGCTCGAGGGGCAGCTAATGAAAAACTGTTTTTT	CASIARGAANEKLFF
TRBD1	-	TRBV2	TRBJ1-1	TGTGCCAGCAGTAAGGACAGGGGAGGGACTGAAGCTTTCTTT	CASSKDRGGTEAFF
-	-	TRBV19	TRBJ2-2	TGTGCCAGTAGGCCTACAGCAGGGTACACCGGGGAGCTGTTTTTT	CASRPTAGYTGELFF
-	-	TRBV6-2/TRBV6-3	TRBJ1-1	TGTGCCAGCAGTCCCCTAAGAGGGCACCTGAACACTGAAGCTTTCTTT	CASSPLRGHLNTEAFF
-	-	TRBV18	TRBJ1-4	TGTGCCAGCTCACCGGCGTTGGGGAGCTTTAATGAAAAACTGTTTTTT	CASSPALGSFNEKLFF
-	-	TRBV30	TRBJ2-3	TGTGCCTGGAGTTTAGTGACTAGCACAGATACGCAGTATTTT	CAWSLVTSTDTQYF